This TCR beta chain was recorded in a study of blood T cells in healthy people across ages. This clonotype has more than one count but fewer than ten. The authors ran a second PCR of roughly 6 to 12 cycles using a sample-barcoded 5' primer and a J-beta primer mix. TCRdb re-analysed the 5' RACE reads in MiXCR, keeping a single row per CDR3 protein. The sample contains under 2 million distinct CDR3 sequences, roughly 32% of which appear only once. The CDR3 is 15 residues long. V lost 2 bases and J 8 bases, leaving 16 bases between the germline ends. The TCR was taken from a woman in her 30s in good health. V usage is TRBV12-3 or TRBV12-4 and J usage is TRBJ2-1; D may be TRBD2 (6 bases). Sequencing was done on a sample of blood. CDR3 sequence: CASSLSVPGGDEQFF. The DNA of the CDR3 is TGTGCCAGCAGTTTAAGCGTACCTGGAGGGGATGAGCAGTTCTTC.